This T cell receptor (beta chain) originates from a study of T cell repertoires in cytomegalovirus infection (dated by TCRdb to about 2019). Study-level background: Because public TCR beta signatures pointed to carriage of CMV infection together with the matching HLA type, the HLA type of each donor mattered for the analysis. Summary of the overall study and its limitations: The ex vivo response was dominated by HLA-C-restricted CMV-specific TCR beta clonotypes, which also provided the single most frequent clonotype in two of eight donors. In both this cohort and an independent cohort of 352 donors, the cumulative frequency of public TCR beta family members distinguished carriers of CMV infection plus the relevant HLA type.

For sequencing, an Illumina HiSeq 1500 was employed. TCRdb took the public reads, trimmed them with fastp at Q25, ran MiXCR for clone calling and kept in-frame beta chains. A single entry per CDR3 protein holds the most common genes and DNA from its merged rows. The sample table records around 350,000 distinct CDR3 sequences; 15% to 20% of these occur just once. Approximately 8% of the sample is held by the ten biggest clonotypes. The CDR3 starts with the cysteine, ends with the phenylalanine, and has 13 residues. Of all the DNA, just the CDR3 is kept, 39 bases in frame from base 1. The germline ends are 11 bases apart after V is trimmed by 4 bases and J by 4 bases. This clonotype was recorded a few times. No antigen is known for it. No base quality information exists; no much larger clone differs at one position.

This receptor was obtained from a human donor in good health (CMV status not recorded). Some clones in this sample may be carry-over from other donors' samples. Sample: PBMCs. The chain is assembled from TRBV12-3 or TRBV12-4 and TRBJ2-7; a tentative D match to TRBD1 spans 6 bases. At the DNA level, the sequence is TGTGCCAGCAGTTCGCAGGGGTTATACGAGCAGTACTTC. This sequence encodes CASSSQGLYEQYF.